Sequencing of this T cell receptor beta chain was carried out in a study of T cell responses to AZD1222 COVID-19 vaccine. This table comes from immunoSEQ multiplex PCR, and its TCRdb copy is limited to in-frame clones, with some not included. The sample gives about 86,000 clones, about 90% of which show up once; 10% is in the top ten. CDR1 GTSNPN and CDR2 SVGIG come from the germline V gene (reference sequence). The V end lost 0 bases, the J end lost 0 bases, and 3 bases lay between the germline ends. The CDR3 totals 13 residues. The clonotype originates from an adult in good health. Sequenced here: peripheral blood, sampled on day 0 of MenACWY control vaccination. This chain joins TRBV30 and TRBJ1-3; D is uncertain. The CDR3 coding sequence is TGTGCCTGGAGTGTAACCTCTGGAAACACCATATATTTT. It specifies CAWSVTSGNTIYF.